The T cell receptor (beta chain) described here comes from a study of cytomegalovirus exposure and HLA in healthy donors. On the study more broadly: The roughly 120 validation repertoires used the same platform as the 650 to 800 first-cohort repertoires, a later analysis reported.

While the first cohort had about 610 subjects, the donors belonged to the separate validation cohort of over a hundred subjects. In the case of this clone: Its antigen is unknown.

Broader study findings: Some public TCRs appeared in many individuals, while most sequences were rare. There were around 160 TCR beta chains listed as cytomegalovirus-associated.

Assay used: immunoSEQ multiplex PCR; TCRdb lists only in-frame clones, some missing. Among over 150,000 clones, about 86% were seen once, and the ten largest hold 2% to 2.5%. This clonotype was sampled from a human donor in good health. The sample was PBMCs.

CDR3 DNA: TGTGCCAGCAGTCCTGACAGGCCCAATCAGCCCCAGCATTTT. As protein: CASSPDRPNQPQHF. This sequence joins TRBV5-5 and TRBJ1-5; D possibly corresponds to TRBD1 (6 bases). V was trimmed by 5 bases and J by 3 bases, leaving 12 bases between them. Germline V CDR1 and CDR2: SGHKS, YYEKEE (reference sequence). CDR3 length equals 14 residues. Supplemented by reference TRBV5-5 and TRBJ1-5, the full variable domain reads DAGVTQSPTHLIKTRGQQVTLRCSPISGHKSVSWYQQVLGQGPQFIFQYYEKEERGRGNFPDRFSARQFPNYSSELNVNALLLGDSALYLCASSPDRPNQPQHFGDGTRLSIL.